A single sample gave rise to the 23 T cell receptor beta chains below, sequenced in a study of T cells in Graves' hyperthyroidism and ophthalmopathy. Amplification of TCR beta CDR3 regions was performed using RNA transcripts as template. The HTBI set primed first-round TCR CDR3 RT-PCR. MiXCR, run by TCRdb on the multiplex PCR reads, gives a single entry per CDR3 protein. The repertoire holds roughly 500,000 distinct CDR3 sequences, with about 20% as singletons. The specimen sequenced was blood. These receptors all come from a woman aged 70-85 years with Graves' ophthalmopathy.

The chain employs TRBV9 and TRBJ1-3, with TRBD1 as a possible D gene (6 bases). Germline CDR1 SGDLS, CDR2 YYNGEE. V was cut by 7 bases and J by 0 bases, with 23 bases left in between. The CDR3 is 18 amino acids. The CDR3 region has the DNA TGTGCCAGCTCCAAGGACAGACCACGGGGCTCCTCTGGAAACACCATATATTTT. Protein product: CASSKDRPRGSSGNTIYF. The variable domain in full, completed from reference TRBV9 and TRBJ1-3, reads DSGVTQTPKHLITATGQRVTLRCSPRSGDLSVYWYQQSLDQGLQFLIQYYNGEERAKGNILERFSAQQFPDLHSELNLSSLELGDSALYFCASSKDRPRGSSGNTIYFGEGSWLTVV.

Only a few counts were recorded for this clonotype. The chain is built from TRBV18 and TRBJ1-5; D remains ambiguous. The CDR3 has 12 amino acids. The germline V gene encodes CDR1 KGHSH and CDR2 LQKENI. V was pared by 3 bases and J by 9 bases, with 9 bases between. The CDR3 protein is CASSPVSGPQHF. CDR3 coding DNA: TGTGCCAGCTCACCGGTGTCAGGGCCCCAGCATTTT.

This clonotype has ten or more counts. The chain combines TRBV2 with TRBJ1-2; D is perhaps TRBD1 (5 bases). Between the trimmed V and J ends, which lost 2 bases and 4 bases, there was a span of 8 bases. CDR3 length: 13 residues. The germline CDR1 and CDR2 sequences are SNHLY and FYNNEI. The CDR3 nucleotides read TGTGCCAGCAGTGAAACCCAGGGCTATGGCTACACCTTC. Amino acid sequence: CASSETQGYGYTF.

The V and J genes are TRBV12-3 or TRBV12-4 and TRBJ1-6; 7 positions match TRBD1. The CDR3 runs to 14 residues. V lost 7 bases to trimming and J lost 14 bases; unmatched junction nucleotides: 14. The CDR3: CASTARTGGVSLHF. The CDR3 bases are TGTGCCAGCACCGCCCGGACAGGTGGTGTTTCCCTCCACTTT.

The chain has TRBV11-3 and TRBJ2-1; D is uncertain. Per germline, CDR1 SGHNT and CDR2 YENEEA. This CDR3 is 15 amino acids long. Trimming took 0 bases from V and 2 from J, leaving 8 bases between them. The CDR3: CASSLDFATYNEQFF. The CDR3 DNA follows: TGTGCCAGCAGCTTAGATTTCGCCACCTACAATGAGCAGTTCTTC. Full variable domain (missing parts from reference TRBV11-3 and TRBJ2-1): EAGVVQSPRYKIIEKKQPVAFWCNPISGHNTLYWYLQNLGQGPELLIRYENEEAVDDSQLPKDRFSAERLKGVDSTLKIQPAELGDSAVYLCASSLDFATYNEQFFGPGTRLTVL.

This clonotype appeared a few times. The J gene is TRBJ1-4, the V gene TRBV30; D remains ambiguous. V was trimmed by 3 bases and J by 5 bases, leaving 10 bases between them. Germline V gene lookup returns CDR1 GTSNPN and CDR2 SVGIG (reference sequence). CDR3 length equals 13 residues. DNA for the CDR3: TGTGCCTGGAGGGGTAGCACAAATGAAAAACTGTTTTTT. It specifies CAWRGSTNEKLFF.

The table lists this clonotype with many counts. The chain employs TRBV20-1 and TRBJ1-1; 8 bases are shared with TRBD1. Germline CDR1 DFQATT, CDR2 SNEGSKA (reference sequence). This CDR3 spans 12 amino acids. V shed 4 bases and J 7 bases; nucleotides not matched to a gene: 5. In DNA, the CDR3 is TGCAGTGCTATGACAGGGGAGAGTGAAGCTTTCTTT. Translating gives CSAMTGESEAFF.

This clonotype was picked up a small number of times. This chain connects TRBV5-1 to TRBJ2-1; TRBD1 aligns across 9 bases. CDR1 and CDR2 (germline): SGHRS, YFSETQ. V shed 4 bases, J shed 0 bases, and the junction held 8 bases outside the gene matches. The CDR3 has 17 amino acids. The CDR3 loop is CASSIGQGLSSYNEQFF. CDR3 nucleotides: TGCGCCAGCAGCATTGGACAGGGGCTGAGCTCCTACAATGAGCAGTTCTTC.

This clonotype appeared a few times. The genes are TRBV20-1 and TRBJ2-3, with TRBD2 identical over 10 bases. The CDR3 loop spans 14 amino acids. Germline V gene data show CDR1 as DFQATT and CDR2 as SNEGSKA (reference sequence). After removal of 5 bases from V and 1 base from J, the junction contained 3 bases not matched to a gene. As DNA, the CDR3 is TGCAGTGCTTATGGGACTAGCGGCACAGATACGCAGTATTTT. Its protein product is CSAYGTSGTDTQYF.

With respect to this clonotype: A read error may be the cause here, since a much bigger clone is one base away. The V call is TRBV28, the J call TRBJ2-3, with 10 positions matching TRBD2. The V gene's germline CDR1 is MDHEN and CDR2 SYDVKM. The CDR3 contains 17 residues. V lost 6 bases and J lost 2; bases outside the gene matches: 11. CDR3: CASRSTSGIRVTDTQYF. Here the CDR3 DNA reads TGTGCCAGCAGATCCACTAGCGGGATCCGGGTCACAGATACGCAGTATTTT.

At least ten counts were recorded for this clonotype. The CDR3 region is CSVGTPNTEAFF. The CDR3 coding sequence is TGCAGTGTGGGGACACCAAACACTGAAGCTTTCTTT. The J gene is TRBJ1-1, the V gene TRBV20-1; TRBD1 is a possible D gene (6 bases). From germline, CDR1 is DFQATT and CDR2 SNEGSKA (reference sequence). CDR3 length: 12 residues. The V end was cut by 7 bases, the J end by 2 bases, with 11 bases between.

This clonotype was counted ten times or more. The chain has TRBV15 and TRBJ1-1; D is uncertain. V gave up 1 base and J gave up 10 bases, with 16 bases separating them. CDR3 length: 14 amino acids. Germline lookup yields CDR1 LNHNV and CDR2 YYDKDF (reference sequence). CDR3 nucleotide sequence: TGTGCCACCAGCAGAGTCGGCTTGGGTCAATCAGCTTTCTTT. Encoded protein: CATSRVGLGQSAFF. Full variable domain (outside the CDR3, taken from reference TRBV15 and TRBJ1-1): DAMVIQNPRYQVTQFGKPVTLSCSQTLNHNVMYWYQQKSSQAPKLLFHYYDKDFNNEADTPDNFQSRRPNTSFCFLDIRSPGLGDTAMYLCATSRVGLGQSAFFGQGTRLTVV.

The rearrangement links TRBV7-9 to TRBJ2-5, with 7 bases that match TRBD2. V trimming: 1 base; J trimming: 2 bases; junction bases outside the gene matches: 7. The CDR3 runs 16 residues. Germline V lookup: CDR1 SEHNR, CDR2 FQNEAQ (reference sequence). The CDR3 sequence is CASSLGFMGGQETQYF. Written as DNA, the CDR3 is TGTGCCAGCAGCTTAGGCTTCATGGGGGGGCAAGAGACCCAGTACTTC.

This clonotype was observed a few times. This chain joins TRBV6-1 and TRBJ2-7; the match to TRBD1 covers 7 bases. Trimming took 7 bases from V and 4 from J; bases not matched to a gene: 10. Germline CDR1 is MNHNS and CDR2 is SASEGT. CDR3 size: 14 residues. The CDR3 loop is CASNPNRGPYEQYF. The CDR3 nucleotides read TGTGCCAGCAACCCGAACAGGGGTCCGTACGAGCAGTACTTC.

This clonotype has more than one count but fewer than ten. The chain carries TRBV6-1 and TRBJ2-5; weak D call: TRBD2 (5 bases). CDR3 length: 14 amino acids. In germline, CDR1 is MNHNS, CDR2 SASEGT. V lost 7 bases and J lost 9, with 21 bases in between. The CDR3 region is CASTSPPELVAQYF. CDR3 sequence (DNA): TGTGCCAGCACCTCACCTCCCGAACTAGTAGCCCAGTACTTC.

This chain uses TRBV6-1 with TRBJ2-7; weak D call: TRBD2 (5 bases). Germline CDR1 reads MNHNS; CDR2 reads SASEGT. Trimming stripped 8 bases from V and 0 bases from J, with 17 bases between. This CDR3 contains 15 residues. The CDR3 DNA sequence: TGTGCCAGCTCCCAGAGACTACTCCTCTCCTACGAGCAGTACTTC. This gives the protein CASSQRLLLSYEQYF.

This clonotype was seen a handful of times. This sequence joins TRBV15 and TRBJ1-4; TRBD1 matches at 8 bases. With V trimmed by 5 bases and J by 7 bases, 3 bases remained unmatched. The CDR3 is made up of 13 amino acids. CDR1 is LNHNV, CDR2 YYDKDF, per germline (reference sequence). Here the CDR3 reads CATSYRGSEKLFF. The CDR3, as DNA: TGTGCCACCAGCTACAGGGGGAGTGAAAAACTGTTTTTT.

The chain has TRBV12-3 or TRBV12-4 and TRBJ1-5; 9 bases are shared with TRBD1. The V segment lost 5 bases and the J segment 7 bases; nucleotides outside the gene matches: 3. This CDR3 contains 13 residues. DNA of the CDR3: TGTGCCAGCAGTGGGACAGGGTCCCAGCCCCAGCATTTT. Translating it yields CASSGTGSQPQHF.

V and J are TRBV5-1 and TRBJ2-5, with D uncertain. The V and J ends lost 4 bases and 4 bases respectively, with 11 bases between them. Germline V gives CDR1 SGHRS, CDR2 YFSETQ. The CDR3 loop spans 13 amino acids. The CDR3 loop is CASSPGIGETQYF. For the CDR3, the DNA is TGCGCCAGCAGCCCAGGTATTGGAGAGACCCAGTACTTC.

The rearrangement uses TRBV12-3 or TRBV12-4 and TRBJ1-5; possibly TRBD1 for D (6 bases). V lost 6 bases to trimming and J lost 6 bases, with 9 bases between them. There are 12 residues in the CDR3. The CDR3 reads CASRARGQPQHF. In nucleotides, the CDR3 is TGTGCCAGCAGGGCCAGGGGTCAGCCCCAGCATTTT.

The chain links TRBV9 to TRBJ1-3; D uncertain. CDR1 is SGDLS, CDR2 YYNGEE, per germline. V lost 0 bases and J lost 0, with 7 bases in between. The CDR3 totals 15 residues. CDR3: CASSVGQRSGNTIYF. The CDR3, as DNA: TGTGCCAGCAGCGTAGGACAACGCTCTGGAAACACCATATATTTT.

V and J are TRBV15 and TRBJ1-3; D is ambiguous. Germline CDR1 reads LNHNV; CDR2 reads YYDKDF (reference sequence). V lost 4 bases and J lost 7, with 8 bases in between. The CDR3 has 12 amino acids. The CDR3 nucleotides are TGTGCCACCAGCAAGGACGTTAACACCATATATTTT. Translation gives CATSKDVNTIYF.

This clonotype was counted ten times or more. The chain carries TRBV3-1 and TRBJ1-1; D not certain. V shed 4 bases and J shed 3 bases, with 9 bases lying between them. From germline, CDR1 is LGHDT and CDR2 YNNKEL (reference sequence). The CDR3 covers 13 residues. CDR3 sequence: CASSPRPDTEAFF. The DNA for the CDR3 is TGTGCCAGCAGCCCACGCCCTGACACTGAAGCTTTCTTT.